The 20 T cell receptor beta chains below were found in one sample sequenced in a study of cytomegalovirus exposure and HLA in healthy donors. Vbeta (60) and Jbeta (13) primers were used in the PCR. TCRdb's copy holds only in-frame clones and misses some; the assay was immunoSEQ multiplex PCR. The sample lists approximately 150,000 clones, about two thirds seen once, with over 2.5% in the top ten. Material for sequencing was PBMCs. These TCRs come from a woman in her twenties or thirties in good health and CMV-seronegative.

The rearrangement links TRBV28 to TRBJ2-4; 10 positions agree with TRBD1. CDR1 and CDR2 (germline): MDHEN, SYDVKM. V lost 6 bases and J lost 8; bases outside the gene matches: 10. This CDR3 is built from 15 residues. The CDR3 nucleotides read TGTGCCAGCAGCCTAACGACAGGGGGCCGTTACATTCAGTACTTC. Its protein product is CASSLTTGGRYIQYF.

The rearrangement uses TRBV14 and TRBJ2-1, with TRBD2 as a possible D gene (6 bases). Deletions cut 3 bases from V and 0 bases from J, with 15 bases between. Looked up from germline, CDR1 is SGHDN and CDR2 is FVKESK. The CDR3 has 17 residues. DNA for the CDR3: TGTGCCAGCAGCCACAGTCCGTACGGGGGCTCCTACAATGAGCAGTTCTTC. It specifies CASSHSPYGGSYNEQFF.

The chain employs TRBV28 and TRBJ1-5; the D gene is possibly TRBD1 (6 bases). The CDR3 sequence is 14 residues long. Germline V lookup: CDR1 MDHEN, CDR2 SYDVKM. The V end lost 6 bases, the J end lost 7 bases, and 16 bases lay between the germline ends. This chain's CDR3 is CASSPQGRNQPQHF. DNA for the CDR3: TGTGCCAGCAGCCCACAGGGAAGAAACCAGCCCCAGCATTTT.

This clone has a handful of counts. This chain joins TRBV7-6 and TRBJ1-6, with TRBD1 matching over 7 bases. Germline loops: CDR1 SGHVS, CDR2 FNYEAQ. V lost 5 bases and J lost 7; bases outside the gene matches: 11. The CDR3 spans 16 residues. The CDR3 nucleotides are TGTGCCAGCAGCCCAGAGGCCGGGACAGCAAATTCACCCCTCCACTTT. This gives the protein CASSPEAGTANSPLHF.

This chain links TRBV5-4 with TRBJ2-1; 15 positions agree with TRBD2. V gave up 4 bases and J gave up 4 bases; unmatched junction bases: 9. Germline assignment: CDR1 SGHNT and CDR2 YYREEE (reference sequence). The CDR3 contains 18 residues. The CDR3 is CASSEGGLAGGSYNEQFF. For the CDR3, the DNA is TGTGCCAGCAGCGAGGGGGGACTAGCGGGGGGATCTTACAATGAGCAGTTCTTC.

The chain joins TRBV18 to TRBJ2-3, with 12 bases that match TRBD2. The junction had 8 bases not matched to a gene; V was cut back by 6 bases and J by 4 bases. Per germline, CDR1 KGHSH and CDR2 LQKENI. This CDR3 is built from 16 residues. CDR3 residues: CASSAAASGGADTQYF. The CDR3 nucleotides read TGTGCCAGCTCTGCTGCGGCTAGCGGGGGGGCAGATACGCAGTATTTT. The full variable domain, with the rest looked up from reference TRBV18 and TRBJ2-3, is NAGVMQNPRHLVRRRGQEARLRCSPMKGHSHVYWYRQLPEEGLKFMVYLQKENIIDESGMPKERFSAEFPKEGPSILRIQQVVRGDSAAYFCASSAAASGGADTQYFGPGTRLTVL.

V usage is TRBV30 and J usage is TRBJ2-5, with a tentative D call TRBD2 (5 bases). CDR3 length: 13 amino acids. Germline-derived CDR1 and CDR2 are GTSNPN and SVGIG (reference sequence). V lost 0 bases and J lost 4, with 9 bases in between. The CDR3 DNA reads TGTGCCTGGAGTGTATTGGGAGCAGAGACCCAGTACTTC. Translated: CAWSVLGAETQYF. The full variable domain, in which reference TRBV30 and TRBJ2-5 provide the parts outside the CDR3, is SQTIHQWPATLVQPVGSPLSLECTVEGTSNPNLYWYRQAAGRGLQLLFYSVGIGQISSEVPQNLSASRPQDRQFILSSKKLLLSDSGFYLCAWSVLGAETQYFGPGTRLLVL.

The V and J genes are TRBV11-2 and TRBJ2-2; a weak D match, TRBD1 (6 bases). CDR3 size: 12 residues. Trimming took 2 bases from V and 10 from J, leaving 8 bases between them. The germline V gene encodes CDR1 SGHAT and CDR2 FQNNGV. The CDR3 nucleotides are TGTGCCAGCAGCTTATGGACAGAGGAGCTGTTTTTT. Amino acid sequence: CASSLWTEELFF.

The chain links TRBV27 to TRBJ1-2; D is uncertain. CDR1 and CDR2 (germline): MNHEY, SMNVEV (reference sequence). Trimming pared 4 bases from V and 3 bases from J, leaving 9 bases between. This CDR3 has 13 residues. The CDR3 sequence: CASSYNGDYGYTF. In nucleotides, the CDR3 is TGTGCCAGCAGTTACAACGGAGACTATGGCTACACCTTC.

The CDR3 sequence is CASSPSGSLAHEQYF. In DNA form, the CDR3 reads TGTGCCAGCAGCCCTAGCGGGAGTCTCGCCCACGAGCAGTACTTC. This chain uses TRBV9 with TRBJ2-7; TRBD2 aligns across 10 bases. J lost 5 bases, V lost 4 bases, and 9 bases had no gene match. Germline-derived CDR1 and CDR2 are SGDLS and YYNGEE. The CDR3 covers 15 residues.

The CDR3 loop is CASSLGQLYEQYF. As DNA, the CDR3 is TGTGCCAGCAGCTTGGGACAACTATACGAGCAGTACTTC. V is TRBV7-9 and J is TRBJ2-7, with a tentative D call TRBD1 (6 bases). Germline loops: CDR1 SEHNR, CDR2 FQNEAQ (reference sequence). The CDR3 is 13 residues long. The ends were cut back, 3 bases at V and 4 bases at J, with 10 bases in the middle.

With respect to this clone: The junction differs from germline at one of its ends, possibly a read error. The chain joins TRBV7-7 to TRBJ1-5; tentatively, D is TRBD1 (5 bases). Germline V gene sequence: CDR1 SSHAT, CDR2 FNYEAQ (reference sequence). CDR3 length: 17 residues. The CDR3 protein is CASSLDPRDYSNQPQHF. The CDR3 coding sequence is TGTGCTAGCAGCTTAGATCCCAGGGATTATAGCAATCAGCCCCAGCATTTT.

The chain has TRBV10-3 and TRBJ1-2, with D perhaps TRBD1 (5 bases). Trimming removed 0 bases from V and 0 bases from J, with 8 bases in between. Looked up from germline, CDR1 is ENHRY and CDR2 is SYGVKD. The CDR3 consists of 15 residues. CDR3 coding DNA: TGTGCCATCAGTGAGTCAGCCAGGGCTAACTATGGCTACACCTTC. The encoded protein is CAISESARANYGYTF.

The chain uses TRBV7-2 and TRBJ1-4; TRBD1 might be the D (6 bases). The germline V gene has CDR1 SGHTA and CDR2 FQGNSA. With 2 bases removed from V and 3 bases from J, the gap between germline ends came to 10 bases. This CDR3 comprises 15 residues. For the CDR3, the DNA is TGTGCCAGCAGCTTACAGGGGCCGGCTAATGAAAAACTGTTTTTT. It yields the protein CASSLQGPANEKLFF.

The table lists this clone with a few counts. This sequence joins TRBV4-1 and TRBJ2-5; D ambiguous. This CDR3 comprises 12 residues. The germline V gene has CDR1 MGHRA and CDR2 YSYEKL. Trimming removed 0 bases at V and 5 bases at J, with 4 bases between. CDR3 DNA sequence: TGCGCCAGCAGCCAAGATCGGGAGACCCAGTACTTC. It codes for CASSQDRETQYF.

The chain is built from TRBV7-2 and TRBJ2-6; 8 bases map to TRBD1. This CDR3 spans 17 amino acids. CDR1 is SGHTA, CDR2 FQGNSA, per germline. Trimming at V came to 5 bases and at J to 2 bases, leaving 8 bases not matched to a gene. CDR3 coding DNA: TGTGCCAGCAGCCCGCAGGGGGCGCCTGCTGGGGCCAACGTCCTGACTTTC. Protein product: CASSPQGAPAGANVLTF.

This clone showed up just a few times. The rearrangement links TRBV4-1 to TRBJ2-3; 8 bases line up with TRBD1. Germline lookup yields CDR1 MGHRA and CDR2 YSYEKL. V lost 3 bases, J lost 2 bases, and 7 bases stayed unmatched. This CDR3 contains 16 residues. The CDR3 is CASSQAGTGLTDTQYF. CDR3 in DNA: TGCGCCAGCAGCCAGGCCGGGACAGGACTCACAGATACGCAGTATTTT.

The CDR3 spells CACSRDRNSPLHF. The DNA for the CDR3 is TGTGCCTGTAGCCGGGACAGAAATTCACCCCTCCACTTT. This chain links TRBV30 with TRBJ1-6; TRBD1 matches 7 bases. Germline CDR1 reads GTSNPN; CDR2 reads SVGIG (reference sequence). The CDR3 has 13 amino acids. Trimming removed 6 bases from V and 7 bases from J; junction bases left unmatched: 6.

As regards this clone: One end of the junction does not line up with germline, which may come from a read error. The V call is TRBV28, the J call TRBJ2-7; 7 nucleotides match TRBD2. There are 15 residues in the CDR3. CDR1 and CDR2 (germline): MDHEN, SYDVKM. The CDR3 sequence is CASSLSLAASYGQYF. CDR3 nucleotide sequence: TGTGCCAGCAGTTTAAGCCTAGCGGCATCCTACGGGCAGTACTTC.

The table lists this clone with a few counts. The rearrangement links TRBV6-1 to TRBJ1-5; weak D call: TRBD1 (6 bases). Trimming took 9 bases from V and 4 from J, leaving 19 bases between them. CDR3 length: 15 residues. CDR1 MNHNS and CDR2 SASEGT come from the germline V gene. DNA for the CDR3: TGTGCCAGTCAAAGGGTAGTGGGACAAAATCAGCCCCAGCATTTT. Translating it yields CASQRVVGQNQPQHF.